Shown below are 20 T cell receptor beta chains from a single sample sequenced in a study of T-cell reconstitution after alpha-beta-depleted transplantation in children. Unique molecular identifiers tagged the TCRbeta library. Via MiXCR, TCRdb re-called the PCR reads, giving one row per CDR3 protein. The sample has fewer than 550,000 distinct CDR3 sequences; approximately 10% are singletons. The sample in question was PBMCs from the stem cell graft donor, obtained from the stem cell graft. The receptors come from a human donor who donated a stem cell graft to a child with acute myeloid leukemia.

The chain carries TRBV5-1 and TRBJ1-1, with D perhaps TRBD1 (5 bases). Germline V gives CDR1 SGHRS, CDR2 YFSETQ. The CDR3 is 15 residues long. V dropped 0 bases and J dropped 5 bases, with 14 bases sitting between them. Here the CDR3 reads CASSLEAGRWTEAFF. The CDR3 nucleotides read TGCGCCAGCAGCTTGGAGGCAGGGAGGTGGACTGAAGCTTTCTTT.

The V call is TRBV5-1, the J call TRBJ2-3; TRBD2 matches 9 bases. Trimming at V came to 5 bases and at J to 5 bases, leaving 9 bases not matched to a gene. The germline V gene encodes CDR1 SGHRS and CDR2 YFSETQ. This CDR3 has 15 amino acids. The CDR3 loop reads CASRREGLAGDTQYF. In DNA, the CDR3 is TGCGCCAGCAGACGAGAGGGACTAGCAGGAGATACGCAGTATTTT.

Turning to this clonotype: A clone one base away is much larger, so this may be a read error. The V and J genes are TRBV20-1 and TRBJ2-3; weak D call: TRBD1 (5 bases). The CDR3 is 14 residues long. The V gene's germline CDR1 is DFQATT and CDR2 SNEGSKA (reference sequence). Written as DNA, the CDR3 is TGCAGTGCCAGAAGAGTTGTGGACACAGATACGCAGAATTTT. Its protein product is CSARRVVDTDTQNF.

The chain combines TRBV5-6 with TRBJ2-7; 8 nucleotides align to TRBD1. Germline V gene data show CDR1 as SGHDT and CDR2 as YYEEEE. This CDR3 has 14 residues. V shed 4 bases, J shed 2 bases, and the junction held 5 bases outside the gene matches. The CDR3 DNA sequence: TGTGCCAGCAGCGAGGACAGGGCGGCCTACGAGCAGTACTTC. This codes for CASSEDRAAYEQYF.

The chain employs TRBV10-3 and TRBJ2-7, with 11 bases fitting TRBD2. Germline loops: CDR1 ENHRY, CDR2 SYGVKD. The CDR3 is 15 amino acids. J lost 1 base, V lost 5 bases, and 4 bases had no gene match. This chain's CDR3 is CAISTGTSGSYEQYF. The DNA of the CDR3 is TGTGCCATCAGTACTGGGACTAGCGGTTCCTACGAGCAGTACTTC.

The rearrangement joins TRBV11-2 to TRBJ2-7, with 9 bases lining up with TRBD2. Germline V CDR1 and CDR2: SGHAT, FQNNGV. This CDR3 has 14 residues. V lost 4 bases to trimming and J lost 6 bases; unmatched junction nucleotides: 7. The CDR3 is CASSSSRAGGEQYF. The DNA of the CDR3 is TGTGCCAGCAGCTCCAGTCGAGCGGGAGGCGAGCAGTACTTC.

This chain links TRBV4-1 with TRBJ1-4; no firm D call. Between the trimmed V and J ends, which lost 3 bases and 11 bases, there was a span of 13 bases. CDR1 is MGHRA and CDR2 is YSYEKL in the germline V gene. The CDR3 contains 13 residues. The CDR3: CASSHPAEWKLFF. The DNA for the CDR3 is TGCGCCAGCAGCCACCCGGCAGAATGGAAACTGTTTTTT.

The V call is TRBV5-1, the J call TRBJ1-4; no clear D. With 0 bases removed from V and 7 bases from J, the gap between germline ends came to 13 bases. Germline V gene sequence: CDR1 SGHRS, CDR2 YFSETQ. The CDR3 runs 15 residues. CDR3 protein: CASSLVRDRGEKLFF. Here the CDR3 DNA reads TGCGCCAGCAGCTTGGTAAGGGATCGAGGTGAAAAACTGTTTTTT.

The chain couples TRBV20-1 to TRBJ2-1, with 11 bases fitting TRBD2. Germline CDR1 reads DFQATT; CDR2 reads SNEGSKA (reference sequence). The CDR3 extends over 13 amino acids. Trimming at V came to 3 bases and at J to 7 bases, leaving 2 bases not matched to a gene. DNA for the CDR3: TGCAGTGCTAGGACTAGCGGGGCTAATGAGCAGTTCTTC. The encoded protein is CSARTSGANEQFF.

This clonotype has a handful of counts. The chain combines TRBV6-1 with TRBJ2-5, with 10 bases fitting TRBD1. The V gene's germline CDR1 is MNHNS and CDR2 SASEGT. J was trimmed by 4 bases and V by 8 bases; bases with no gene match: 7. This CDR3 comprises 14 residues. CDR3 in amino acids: CASQSTGGIETQYF. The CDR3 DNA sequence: TGTGCCAGCCAATCGACAGGGGGCATAGAGACCCAGTACTTC.

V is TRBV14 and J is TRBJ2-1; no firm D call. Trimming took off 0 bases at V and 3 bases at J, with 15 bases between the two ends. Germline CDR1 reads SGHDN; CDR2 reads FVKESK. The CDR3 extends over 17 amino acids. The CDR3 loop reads CASSQDTTHSLYNEQFF. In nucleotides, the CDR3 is TGTGCCAGCAGCCAAGATACGACCCATTCGCTCTACAATGAGCAGTTCTTC.

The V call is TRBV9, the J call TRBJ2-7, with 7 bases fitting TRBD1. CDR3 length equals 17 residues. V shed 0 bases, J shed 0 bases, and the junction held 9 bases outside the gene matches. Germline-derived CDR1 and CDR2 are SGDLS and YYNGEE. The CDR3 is CASSVGPLRQGSYEQYF. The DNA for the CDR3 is TGTGCCAGCAGCGTAGGCCCCCTCCGACAGGGCTCCTACGAGCAGTACTTC.

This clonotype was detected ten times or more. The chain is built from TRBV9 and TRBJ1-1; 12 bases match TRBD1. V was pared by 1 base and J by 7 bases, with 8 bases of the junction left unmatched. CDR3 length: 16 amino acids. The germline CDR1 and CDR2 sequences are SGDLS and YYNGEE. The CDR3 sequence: CASSVYPGQGAGEAFF. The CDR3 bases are TGTGCCAGCAGCGTATATCCGGGACAGGGGGCAGGTGAAGCTTTCTTT.

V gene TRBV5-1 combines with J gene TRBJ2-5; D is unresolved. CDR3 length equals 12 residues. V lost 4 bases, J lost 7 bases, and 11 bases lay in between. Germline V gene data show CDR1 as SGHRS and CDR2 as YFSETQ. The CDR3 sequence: CASSDAVGTQYF. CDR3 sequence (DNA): TGCGCCAGCAGCGACGCAGTAGGGACCCAGTACTTC.

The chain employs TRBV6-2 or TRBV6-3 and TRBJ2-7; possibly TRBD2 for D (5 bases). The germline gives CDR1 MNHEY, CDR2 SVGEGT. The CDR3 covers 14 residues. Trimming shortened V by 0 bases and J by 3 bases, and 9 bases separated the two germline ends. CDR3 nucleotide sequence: TGTGCCAGCAGTTACTCTAGCGAGAGCTACGAGCAGTACTTC. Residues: CASSYSSESYEQYF.

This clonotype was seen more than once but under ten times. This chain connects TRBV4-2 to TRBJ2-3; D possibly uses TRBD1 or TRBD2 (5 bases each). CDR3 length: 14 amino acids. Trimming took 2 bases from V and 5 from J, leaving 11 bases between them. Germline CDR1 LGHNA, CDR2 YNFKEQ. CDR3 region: CASSQRDGQDTQYF. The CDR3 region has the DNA TGTGCCAGCAGCCAACGGGACGGTCAAGATACGCAGTATTTT.

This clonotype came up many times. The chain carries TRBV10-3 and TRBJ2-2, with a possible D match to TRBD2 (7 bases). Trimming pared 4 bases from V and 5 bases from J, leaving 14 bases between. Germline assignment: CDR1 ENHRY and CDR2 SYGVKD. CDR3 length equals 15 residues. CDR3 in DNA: TGTGCCATCAGTGGCCTGGAGGGGGGGACCGGGGAGCTGTTTTTT. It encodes CAISGLEGGTGELFF.

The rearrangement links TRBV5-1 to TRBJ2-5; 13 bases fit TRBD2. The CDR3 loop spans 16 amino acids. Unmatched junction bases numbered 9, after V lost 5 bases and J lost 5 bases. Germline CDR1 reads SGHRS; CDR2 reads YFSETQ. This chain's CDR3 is CASRDRTSGSPETQYF. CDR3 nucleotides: TGCGCCAGCAGGGACCGGACTAGCGGGAGCCCGGAGACCCAGTACTTC.

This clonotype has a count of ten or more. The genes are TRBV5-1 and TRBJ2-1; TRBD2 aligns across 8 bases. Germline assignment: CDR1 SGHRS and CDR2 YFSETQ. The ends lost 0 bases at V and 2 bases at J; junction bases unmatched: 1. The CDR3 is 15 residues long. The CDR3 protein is CASSLVAGPYNEQFF. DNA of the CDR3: TGCGCCAGCAGCTTGGTAGCGGGACCCTACAATGAGCAGTTCTTC.

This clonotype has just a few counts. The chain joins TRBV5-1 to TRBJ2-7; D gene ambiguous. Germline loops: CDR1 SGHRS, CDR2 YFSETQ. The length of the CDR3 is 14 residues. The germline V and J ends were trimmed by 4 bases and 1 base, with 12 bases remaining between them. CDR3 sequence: CASSPAGFSYEQYF. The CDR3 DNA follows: TGCGCCAGCAGCCCAGCCGGGTTTTCCTACGAGCAGTACTTC.